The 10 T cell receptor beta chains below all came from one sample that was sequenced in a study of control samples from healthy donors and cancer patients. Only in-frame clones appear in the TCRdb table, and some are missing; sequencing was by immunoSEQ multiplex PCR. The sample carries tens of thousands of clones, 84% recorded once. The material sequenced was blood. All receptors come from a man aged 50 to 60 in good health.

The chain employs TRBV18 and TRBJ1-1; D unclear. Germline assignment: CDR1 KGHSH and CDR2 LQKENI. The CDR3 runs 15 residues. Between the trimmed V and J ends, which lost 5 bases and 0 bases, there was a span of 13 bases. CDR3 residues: CASSSNSLLNTEAFF. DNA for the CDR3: TGTGCCAGCTCATCTAACAGCCTCCTGAACACTGAAGCTTTCTTT.

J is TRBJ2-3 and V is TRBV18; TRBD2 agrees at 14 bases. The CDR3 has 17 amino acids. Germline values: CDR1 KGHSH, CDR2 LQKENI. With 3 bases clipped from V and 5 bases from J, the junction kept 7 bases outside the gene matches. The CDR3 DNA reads TGTGCCAGCTCACCTGGGACTAGCGGGAGACTGTTAGATACGCAGTATTTT. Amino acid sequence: CASSPGTSGRLLDTQYF.

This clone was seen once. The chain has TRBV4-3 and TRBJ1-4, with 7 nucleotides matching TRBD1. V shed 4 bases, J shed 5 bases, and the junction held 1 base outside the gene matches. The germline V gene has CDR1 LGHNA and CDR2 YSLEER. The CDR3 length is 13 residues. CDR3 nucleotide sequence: TGCGCCAGCAGCCGGGGACAGAATGAAAAACTGTTTTTT. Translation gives CASSRGQNEKLFF.

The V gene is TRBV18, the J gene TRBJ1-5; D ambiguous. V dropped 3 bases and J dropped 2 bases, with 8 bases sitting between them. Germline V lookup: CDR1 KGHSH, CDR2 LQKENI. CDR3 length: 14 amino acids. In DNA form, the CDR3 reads TGTGCCAGCTCACCGAATCCTGGCAATCAGCCCCAGCATTTT. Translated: CASSPNPGNQPQHF. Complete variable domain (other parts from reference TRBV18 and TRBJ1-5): NAGVMQNPRHLVRRRGQEARLRCSPMKGHSHVYWYRQLPEEGLKFMVYLQKENIIDESGMPKERFSAEFPKEGPSILRIQQVVRGDSAAYFCASSPNPGNQPQHFGDGTRLSIL.

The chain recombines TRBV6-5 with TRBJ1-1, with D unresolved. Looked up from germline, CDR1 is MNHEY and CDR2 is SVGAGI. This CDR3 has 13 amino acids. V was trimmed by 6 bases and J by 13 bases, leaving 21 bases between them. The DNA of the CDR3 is TGTGCCAGCAGGCTCACGGTAGACCTAGCGGTTTTCTTT. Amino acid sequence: CASRLTVDLAVFF.

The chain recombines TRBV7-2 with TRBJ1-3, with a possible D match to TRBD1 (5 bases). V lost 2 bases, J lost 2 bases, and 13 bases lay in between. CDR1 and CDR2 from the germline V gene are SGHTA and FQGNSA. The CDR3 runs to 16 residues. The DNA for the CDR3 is TGTGCCAGCAGCTTAACTCCGGCAGGGCCTGGAAACACCATATATTTT. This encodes CASSLTPAGPGNTIYF.

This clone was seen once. CDR3 nucleotides: TGCGCCAGCAGCCAGAGGTACGGGAGCAATCAGCCCCAGCATTTT. Its protein product is CASSQRYGSNQPQHF. The chain uses TRBV4-1 and TRBJ1-5; the D is unclear. CDR1 is MGHRA and CDR2 is YSYEKL in the germline V gene. The CDR3 is 15 residues long. Trimming left V 3 bases short and J 1 base short, with 10 bases between.

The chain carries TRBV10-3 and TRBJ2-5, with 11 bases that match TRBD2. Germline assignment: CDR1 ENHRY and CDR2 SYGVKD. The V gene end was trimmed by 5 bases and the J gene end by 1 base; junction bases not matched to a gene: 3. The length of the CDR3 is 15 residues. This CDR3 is CAISLAGGTQETQYF. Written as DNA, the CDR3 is TGTGCCATCAGTCTAGCGGGAGGAACCCAAGAGACCCAGTACTTC.

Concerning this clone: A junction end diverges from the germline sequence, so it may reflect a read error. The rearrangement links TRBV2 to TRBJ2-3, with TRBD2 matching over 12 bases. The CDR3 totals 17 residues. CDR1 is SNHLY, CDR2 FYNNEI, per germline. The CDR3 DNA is TGTGCCAGCAGAGAAGGGCTAGCGGGAGGGTACACAGATACGCAGTATTTT. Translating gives CASREGLAGGYTDTQYF. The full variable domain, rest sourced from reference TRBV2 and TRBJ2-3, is EPEVTQTPSHQVTQMGQEVILRCVPISNHLYFYWYRQILGQKVEFLVSFYNNEISEKSEIFDDQFSVERPDGSNFTLKIRSTKLEDSAMYFCASREGLAGGYTDTQYFGPGTRLTVL.

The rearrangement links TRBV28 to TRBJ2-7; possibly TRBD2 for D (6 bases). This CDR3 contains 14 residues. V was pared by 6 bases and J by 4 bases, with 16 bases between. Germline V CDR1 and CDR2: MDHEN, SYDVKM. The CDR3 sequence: CASSFSGELYEQYF. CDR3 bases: TGTGCCAGCAGCTTTAGCGGAGAGCTTTACGAGCAGTACTTC.